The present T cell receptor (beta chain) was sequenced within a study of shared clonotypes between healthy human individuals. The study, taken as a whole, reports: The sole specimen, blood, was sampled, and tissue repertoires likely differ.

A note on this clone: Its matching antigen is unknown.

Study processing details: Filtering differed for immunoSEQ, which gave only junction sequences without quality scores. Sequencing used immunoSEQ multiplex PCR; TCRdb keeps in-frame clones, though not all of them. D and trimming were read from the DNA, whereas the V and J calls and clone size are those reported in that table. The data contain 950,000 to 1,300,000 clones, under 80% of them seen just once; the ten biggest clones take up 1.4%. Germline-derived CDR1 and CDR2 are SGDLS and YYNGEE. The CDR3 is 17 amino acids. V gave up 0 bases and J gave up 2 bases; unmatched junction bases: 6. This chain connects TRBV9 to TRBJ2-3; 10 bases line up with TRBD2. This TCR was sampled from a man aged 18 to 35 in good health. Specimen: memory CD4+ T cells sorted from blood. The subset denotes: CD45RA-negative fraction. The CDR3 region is CASSVGLAGAATDTQYF. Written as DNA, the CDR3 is TGTGCCAGCAGCGTAGGGCTAGCGGGGGCGGCCACAGATACGCAGTATTTT.